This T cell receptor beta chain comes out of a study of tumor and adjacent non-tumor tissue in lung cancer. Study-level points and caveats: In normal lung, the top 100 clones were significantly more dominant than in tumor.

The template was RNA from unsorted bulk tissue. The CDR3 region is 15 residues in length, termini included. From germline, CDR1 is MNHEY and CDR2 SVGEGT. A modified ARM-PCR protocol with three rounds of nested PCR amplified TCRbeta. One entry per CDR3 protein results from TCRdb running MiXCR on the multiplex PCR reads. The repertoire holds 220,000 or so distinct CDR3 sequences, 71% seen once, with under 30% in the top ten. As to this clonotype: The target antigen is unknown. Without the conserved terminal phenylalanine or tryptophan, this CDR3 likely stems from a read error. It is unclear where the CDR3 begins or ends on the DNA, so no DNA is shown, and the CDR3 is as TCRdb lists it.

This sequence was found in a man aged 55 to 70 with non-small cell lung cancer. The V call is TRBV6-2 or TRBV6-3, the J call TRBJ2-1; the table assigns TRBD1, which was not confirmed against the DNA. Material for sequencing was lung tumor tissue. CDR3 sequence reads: CASIYRGWSRDEQSL.